This T cell receptor (beta chain) was identified in a study of beta chain features in type 1 diabetes. Study outcomes and limitations: Patients with Type 1 diabetes showed moderately but significantly shorter TCRB CDR3s in all four CD4+ subsets. The naive, central memory and Treg TCRB repertoires of patients appeared to be more similar to one another than those of healthy donors.

This clone was counted between two and nine times. Its antigen remains unidentified. The authors reverse transcribed all of the isolated RNA, so sequencing captured expressed TCRB transcripts. TCRdb's copy holds only in-frame clones and misses some; the assay was immunoSEQ multiplex PCR. The sample lists some 150,000 clones, 13% occurring once. Germline V lookup: CDR1 SGDLS, CDR2 YYNGEE. With V trimmed by 3 bases and J by 4 bases, 4 bases remained unmatched. The CDR3 totals 14 residues. The specimen sequenced was central memory CD4+ T cells from blood. The sequence was collected from a man younger than 35 with type 1 diabetes. V and J are TRBV9 and TRBJ2-5; TRBD2 matches at 9 bases. The CDR3 spells CASSGGGAAETQYF. The CDR3 DNA is TGTGCCAGCAGCGGCGGGGGGGCCGCAGAGACCCAGTACTTC.